The rows below give T cell receptor beta chains drawn from one sample of a study of cytomegalovirus exposure and HLA in healthy donors. Clones were read by immunoSEQ multiplex PCR, and TCRdb kept only the in-frame ones, dropping some. The sample carries 120,000 or so clones, about 81% recorded once. What was sequenced was PBMCs. The receptors shown here come from a woman in her fifties or sixties in good health and CMV-seropositive. CDR3s include the opening cysteine and the closing phenylalanine or tryptophan. The D gene is left open where the match is weak. Not every row has a clone size; where given, it reads once, few, many or a size class.

V	size	J	D	CDR3	DNA
TRBV18	-	TRBJ1-5	TRBD1	CASSPRGADQPQHF	TGTGCCAGCTCCCCCAGGGGGGCGGATCAGCCCCAGCATTTT
TRBV14	-	TRBJ2-1	-	CASSQALGSYNEQFF	TGTGCCAGCAGCCAAGCTCTAGGATCCTACAATGAGCAGTTCTTC
TRBV25-1	once	TRBJ2-1	TRBD2	CASSGIRLAVLDEQFF	TGTGCCAGCAGTGGGATAAGACTAGCGGTATTGGATGAGCAGTTCTTC
TRBV14	-	TRBJ1-1	TRBD1	CASSGDRVSVVTEAFF	TGTGCCAGCAGCGGGGACAGGGTTTCGGTAGTAACTGAAGCTTTCTTT
TRBV25-1	-	TRBJ2-2	-	CASTGPTGRHTGELFF	TGTGCCAGCACCGGGCCCACAGGGCGACACACCGGGGAGCTGTTTTTT
TRBV15	few	TRBJ1-2	-	CATSRGRQTNYGYTF	TGTGCCACCAGCAGAGGTCGACAAACTAACTATGGCTACACCTTC
TRBV7-2	-	TRBJ1-5	-	CASSDFDSNQPQHF	TGTGCCAGCAGCGACTTTGATAGCAATCAGCCCCAGCATTTT
TRBV18	-	TRBJ1-4	-	CASSPFRDNNEKLFF	TGTGCCAGCTCGCCATTCCGGGACAACAATGAAAAACTGTTTTTT
TRBV27	-	TRBJ2-5	TRBD2	CASSPLAGVETQYF	TGTGCCAGCAGTCCCCTAGCGGGAGTAGAGACCCAGTACTTC
TRBV6-6	-	TRBJ1-1	-	CASRLQRANTEAFF	TGTGCCAGCAGGCTACAGAGAGCGAACACTGAAGCTTTCTTT
TRBV6-5	-	TRBJ2-5	TRBD1	CASSSYRGRRETQYF	TGTGCCAGCAGTTCCTACAGGGGGCGGAGGGAGACCCAGTACTTC
TRBV4-1	once	TRBJ2-7	TRBD2	CASSQVLAGGTPYEQYF	TGCGCCAGCAGCCAAGTTCTAGCGGGAGGTACCCCCTACGAGCAGTACTTC
TRBV23-1	once	TRBJ2-3	TRBD2	CASSNHRAGGGTDTQYF	TGCGCCAGCAGCAATCACAGGGCGGGGGGGGGCACAGATACGCAGTATTTT
TRBV29-1	-	TRBJ2-5	TRBD1	CSVDGTGGGGETQYF	TGCAGCGTTGACGGGACAGGGGGCGGCGGCGAGACCCAGTACTTC
TRBV19	-	TRBJ1-2	-	CASRAISGRLHGYTF	TGTGCCAGTAGGGCCATTTCGGGTCGGTTGCATGGCTACACCTTC
TRBV9	few	TRBJ2-5	-	CASSVSSGAQETQYF	TGTGCCAGCAGCGTGAGTAGCGGAGCTCAAGAGACCCAGTACTTC
TRBV23-1	-	TRBJ1-3	-	CASSHLPPQGTGNTIYF	TGCGCCAGCAGTCACCTCCCCCCCCAGGGGACAGGAAACACCATATATTTT
TRBV2	-	TRBJ2-7	-	CASTWALSSEQYF	TGTGCCAGCACCTGGGCTCTCTCCTCCGAGCAGTACTTC
TRBV6-6	-	TRBJ2-7	-	CASSYSMTGMNEQYF	TGTGCCAGCAGTTACTCCATGACAGGAATGAACGAGCAGTACTTC
TRBV6-4	-	TRBJ1-5	TRBD1	CASSDSAQGDQPQHF	TGTGCCAGCAGTGACTCGGCCCAGGGGGACCAGCCCCAGCATTTT
TRBV7-2	-	TRBJ2-7	-	CASTLGGSPAYEQYF	TGTGCCAGCACCCTCGGGGGATCCCCAGCCTACGAGCAGTACTTC
TRBV5-6	-	TRBJ1-2	TRBD1	CASSLAGQVYGYTF	TGTGCCAGCAGCTTGGCAGGACAGGTCTATGGCTACACCTTC
TRBV19	few	TRBJ2-7	TRBD1	CASSAPGQGAYEQYF	TGTGCCAGTAGTGCCCCGGGACAGGGGGCCTACGAGCAGTACTTC
TRBV30	-	TRBJ2-1	-	CAWSVRGSSYNEQFF	TGTGCCTGGAGTGTACGGGGAAGCTCCTACAATGAGCAGTTCTTC
TRBV4-3	-	TRBJ2-5	-	CASSQGPGGETQYF	TGCGCCAGCAGCCAAGGGCCAGGGGGGGAGACCCAGTACTTC
TRBV5-1	-	TRBJ2-5	TRBD2	CASSLETGGPEQETQYF	TGCGCCAGCAGCTTGGAGACGGGGGGGCCGGAACAAGAGACCCAGTACTTC
TRBV9	-	TRBJ1-2	-	CASSASPDSAVGTNYGYTF	TGTGCCAGCAGCGCGTCCCCAGACAGCGCGGTTGGAACTAACTATGGCTACACCTTC
TRBV4-2	-	TRBJ2-1	TRBD2	CASSQGSSGRMHNEQFF	TGTGCCAGCAGCCAAGGGTCTAGCGGGAGGATGCACAATGAGCAGTTCTTC
TRBV5-1	-	TRBJ2-7	-	CASSLGAGVTYEQYF	TGCGCCAGCAGCTTGGGGGCAGGGGTGACCTACGAGCAGTACTTC
TRBV7-8	-	TRBJ2-7	TRBD2	CASSPMTGGGEQYF	TGTGCCAGCAGCCCTATGACGGGAGGTGGGGAGCAGTACTTC
TRBV5-4	-	TRBJ2-7	TRBD1	CASSDTSGGSYYEQYF	TGTGCCAGCAGCGACACTTCAGGGGGTTCCTACTACGAGCAGTACTTC
TRBV7-6	-	TRBJ2-1	TRBD2	CASSLGTSGVSNEQFF	TGTGCCAGCAGCCTCGGGACTAGCGGGGTGAGCAATGAGCAGTTCTTC
TRBV9	-	TRBJ2-5	-	CASASSTLQETQYF	TGTGCCAGCGCCTCTTCTACGCTGCAAGAGACCCAGTACTTC
TRBV4-2	-	TRBJ2-7	TRBD1	CASSQESGGGYYEQYF	TGTGCCAGCAGCCAAGAGTCAGGGGGCGGATACTACGAGCAGTACTTC
TRBV4-3	-	TRBJ2-7	TRBD2	CASSQIAGGPYEQYF	TGCGCCAGCAGCCAAATAGCGGGAGGGCCCTACGAGCAGTACTTC
TRBV5-4	-	TRBJ2-5	TRBD2	CASSRTSGIGGETQYF	TGTGCCAGCAGTAGGACTAGCGGGATAGGCGGGGAGACCCAGTACTTC